This TCR beta chain was sequenced during a study of T-cell memory formation after mild COVID-19. Study overall: Clusters of TCRs were largely donor specific. Study-wide results and limits: A balance of CD4 and CD8 characterized clones contracting day 15 to 85, whereas later expanders leaned CD4+.

TCRdb reprocessed the 5' RACE reads via MiXCR and lists one record per CDR3 protein. The profile covers fewer than 700,000 distinct CDR3 sequences, with about 22% appearing a single time and roughly 8.1% taken by the ten largest. The germline V and J ends were trimmed by 7 bases and 9 bases, with 16 bases remaining between them. CDR1 and CDR2 from the germline V gene are DFQATT and SNEGSKA (reference sequence). This CDR3 has 12 residues. In regard to this clonotype: No antigen is known for it.

The rearrangement uses TRBV20-1 and TRBJ1-5, with a tentative D call TRBD1 (6 bases). The sample was PBMCs or a T cell subset sorted from them (not recorded which). The receptor's source is an adult woman who had mild COVID-19 (a few samples of this study predate the infection). Cell type and time point are not known. In DNA, the CDR3 is TGCAGTGTCCGGGGGGGCTCTGGGCCCCAGCATTTT. Its translation is CSVRGGSGPQHF.